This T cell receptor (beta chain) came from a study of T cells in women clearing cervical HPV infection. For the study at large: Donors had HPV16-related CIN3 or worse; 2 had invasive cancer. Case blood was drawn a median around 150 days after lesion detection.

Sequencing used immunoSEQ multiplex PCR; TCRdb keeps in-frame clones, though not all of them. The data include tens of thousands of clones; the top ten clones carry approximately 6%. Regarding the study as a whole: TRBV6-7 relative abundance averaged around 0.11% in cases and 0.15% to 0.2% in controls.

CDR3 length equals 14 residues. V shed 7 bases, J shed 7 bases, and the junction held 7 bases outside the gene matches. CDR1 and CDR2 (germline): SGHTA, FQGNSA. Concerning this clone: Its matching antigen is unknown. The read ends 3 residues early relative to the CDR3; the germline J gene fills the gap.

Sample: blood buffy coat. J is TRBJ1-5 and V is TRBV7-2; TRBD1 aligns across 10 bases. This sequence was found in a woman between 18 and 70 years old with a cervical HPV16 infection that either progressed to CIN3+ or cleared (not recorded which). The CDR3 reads CASTRGTGDQPQHF. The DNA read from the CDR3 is TGTGCCAGCACCCGGGGGACAGGGGACCAGCCC.